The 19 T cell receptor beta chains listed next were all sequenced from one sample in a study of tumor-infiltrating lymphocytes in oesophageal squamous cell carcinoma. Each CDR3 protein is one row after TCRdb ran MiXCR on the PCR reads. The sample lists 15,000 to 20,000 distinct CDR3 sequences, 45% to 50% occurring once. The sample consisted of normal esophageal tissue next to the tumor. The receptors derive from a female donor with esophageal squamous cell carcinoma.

CDR3 residues: CASSLMGTGGETQYF. CDR3 sequence (DNA): TGTGCCAGCAGCTTAATGGGGACAGGCGGGGAGACCCAGTACTTC. The chain is built from TRBV7-3 and TRBJ2-1; 8 nucleotides line up with TRBD1. The DNA matches TRBJ2-5 better at its end, which makes the J call doubtful. The CDR3 loop spans 15 amino acids. Per germline, CDR1 SGHTA and CDR2 FQGTGA.

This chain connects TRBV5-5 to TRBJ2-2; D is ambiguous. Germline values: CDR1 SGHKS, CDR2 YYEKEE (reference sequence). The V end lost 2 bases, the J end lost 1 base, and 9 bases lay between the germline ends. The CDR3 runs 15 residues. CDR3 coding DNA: TGTGCCAGCAGCTTCGAACGCTTGAACACCGGGGAGCTGTTTTTT. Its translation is CASSFERLNTGELFF. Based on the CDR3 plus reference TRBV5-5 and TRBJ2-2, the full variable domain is DAGVTQSPTHLIKTRGQQVTLRCSPISGHKSVSWYQQVLGQGPQFIFQYYEKEERGRGNFPDRFSARQFPNYSSELNVNALLLGDSALYLCASSFERLNTGELFFGEGSRLTVL.

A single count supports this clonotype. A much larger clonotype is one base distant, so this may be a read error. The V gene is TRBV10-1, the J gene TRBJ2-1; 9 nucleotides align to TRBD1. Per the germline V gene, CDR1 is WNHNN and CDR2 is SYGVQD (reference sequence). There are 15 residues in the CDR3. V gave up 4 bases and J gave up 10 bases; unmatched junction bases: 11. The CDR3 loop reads CASSAPGQGFVEQFF. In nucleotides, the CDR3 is TGCGCCAGCAGTGCCCCGGGACAGGGATTCGTCGAGCAGTTCTTC.

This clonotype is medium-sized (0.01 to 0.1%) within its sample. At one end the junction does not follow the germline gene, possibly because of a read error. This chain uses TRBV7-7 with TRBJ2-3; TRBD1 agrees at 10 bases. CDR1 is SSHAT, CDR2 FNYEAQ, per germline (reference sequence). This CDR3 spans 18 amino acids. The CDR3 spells CASSLGGWGTGAGDTQYF. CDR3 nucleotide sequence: TGTGCTAGCAGCTTAGGGGGTTGGGGGACAGGGGCCGGAGATACGCAGTATTTT.

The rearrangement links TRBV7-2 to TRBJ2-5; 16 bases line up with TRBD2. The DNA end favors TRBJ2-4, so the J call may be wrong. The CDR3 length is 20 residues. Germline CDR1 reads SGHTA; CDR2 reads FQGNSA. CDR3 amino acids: CASSPLGLAGGPWAKNIQYF. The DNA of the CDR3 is TGTGCCAGCAGCCCTCTGGGACTAGCGGGGGGGCCATGGGCCAAAAACATTCAGTACTTC.

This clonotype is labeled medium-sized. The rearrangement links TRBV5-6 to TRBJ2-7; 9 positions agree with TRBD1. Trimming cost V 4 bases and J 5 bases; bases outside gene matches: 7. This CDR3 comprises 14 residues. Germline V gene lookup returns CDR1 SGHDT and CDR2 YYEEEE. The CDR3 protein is CASSRPGTGNEQYF. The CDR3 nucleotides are TGTGCCAGCAGCAGACCCGGGACAGGGAACGAGCAGTACTTC.

DNA for the CDR3: TGTGCCAGCAGCTTAATCACTAGGGGGAGTCGAGGAGCAGATACGCAGTATTTT. It codes for CASSLITRGSRGADTQYF. V is TRBV7-3 and J is TRBJ2-3; D is possibly TRBD1 (6 bases). Germline CDR1 SGHTA, CDR2 FQGTGA. This CDR3 has 18 amino acids. V shed 1 base and J shed 4 bases, with 21 bases lying between them. Complete variable domain (other parts from reference TRBV7-3 and TRBJ2-3): GAGVSQTPSNKVTEKGKYVELRCDPISGHTALYWYRQSLGQGPEFLIYFQGTGAADDSGLPNDRFFAVRPEGSVSTLKIQRTERGDSAVYLCASSLITRGSRGADTQYFGPGTRLTVL.

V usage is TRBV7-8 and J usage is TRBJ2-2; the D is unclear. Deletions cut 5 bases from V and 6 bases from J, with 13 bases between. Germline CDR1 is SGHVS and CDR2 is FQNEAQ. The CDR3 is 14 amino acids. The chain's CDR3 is CASSPQVGAGELFF. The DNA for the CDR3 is TGTGCCAGCAGCCCCCAGGTTGGGGCCGGGGAGCTGTTTTTT.

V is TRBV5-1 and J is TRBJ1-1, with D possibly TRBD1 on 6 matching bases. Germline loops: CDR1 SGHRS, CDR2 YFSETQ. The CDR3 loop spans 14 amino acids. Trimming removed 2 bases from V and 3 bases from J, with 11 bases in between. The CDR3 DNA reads TGCGCCAGCAGCTTTGGGCAGGGGTACACTGAAGCTTTCTTT. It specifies CASSFGQGYTEAFF.

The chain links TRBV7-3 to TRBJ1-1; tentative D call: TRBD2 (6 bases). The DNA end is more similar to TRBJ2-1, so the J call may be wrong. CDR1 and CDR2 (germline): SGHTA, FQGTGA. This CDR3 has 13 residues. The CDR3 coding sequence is TGTGCCAGCAGCGCCCTTCTGGAGGGTGAGCAGTTCTTC. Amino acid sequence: CASSALLEGEQFF.

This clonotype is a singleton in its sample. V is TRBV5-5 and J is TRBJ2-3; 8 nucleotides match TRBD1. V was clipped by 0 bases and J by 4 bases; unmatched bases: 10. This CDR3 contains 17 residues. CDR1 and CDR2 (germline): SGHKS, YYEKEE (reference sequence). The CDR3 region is CASSLAAAGGGADTQYF. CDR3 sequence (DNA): TGTGCCAGCAGCTTGGCCGCAGCAGGGGGCGGTGCAGATACGCAGTATTTT.

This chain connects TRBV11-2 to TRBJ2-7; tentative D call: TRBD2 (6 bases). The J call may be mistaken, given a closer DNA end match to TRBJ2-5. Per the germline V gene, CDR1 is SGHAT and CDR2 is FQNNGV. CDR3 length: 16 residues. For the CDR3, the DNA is TGTGCCAGCAGCTTAGATCCCGGGAGCTACCAAGAGACCCAGTACTTC. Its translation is CASSLDPGSYQETQYF.

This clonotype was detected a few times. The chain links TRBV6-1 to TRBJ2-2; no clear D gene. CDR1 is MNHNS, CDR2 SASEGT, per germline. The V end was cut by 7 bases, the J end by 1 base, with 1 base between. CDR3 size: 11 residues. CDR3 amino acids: CASKNTGELFF. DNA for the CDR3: TGTGCCAGCAAGAACACCGGGGAGCTGTTTTTT.

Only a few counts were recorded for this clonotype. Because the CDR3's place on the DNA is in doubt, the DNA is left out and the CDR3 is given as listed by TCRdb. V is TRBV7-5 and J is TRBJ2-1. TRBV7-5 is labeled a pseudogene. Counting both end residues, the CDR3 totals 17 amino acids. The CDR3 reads CISVPEPPTPRDYGYTF.

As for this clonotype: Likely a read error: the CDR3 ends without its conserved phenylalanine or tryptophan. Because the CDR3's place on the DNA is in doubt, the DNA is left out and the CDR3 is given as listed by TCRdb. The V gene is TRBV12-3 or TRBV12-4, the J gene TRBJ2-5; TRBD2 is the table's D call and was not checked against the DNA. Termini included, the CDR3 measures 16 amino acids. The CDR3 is CASSTGSLGYGYTFGS.

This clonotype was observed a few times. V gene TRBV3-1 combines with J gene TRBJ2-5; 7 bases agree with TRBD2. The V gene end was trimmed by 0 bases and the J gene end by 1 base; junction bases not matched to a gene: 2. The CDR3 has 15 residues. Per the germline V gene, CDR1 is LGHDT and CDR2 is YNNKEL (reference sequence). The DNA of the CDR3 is TGTGCCAGCAGCCAAGATTCTAGCGGCCAAGAGACCCAGTACTTC. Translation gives CASSQDSSGQETQYF.

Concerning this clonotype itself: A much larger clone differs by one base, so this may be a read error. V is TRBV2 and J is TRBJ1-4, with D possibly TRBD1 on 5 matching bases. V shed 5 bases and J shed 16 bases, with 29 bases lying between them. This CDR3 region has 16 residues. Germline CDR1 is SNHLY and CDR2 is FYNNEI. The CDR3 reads CASSRLAGGPTDTQFF. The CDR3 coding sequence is TGTGCCAGCAGTAGACTAGCGGGAGGGCCGACAGATACGCAGTTTTTT.

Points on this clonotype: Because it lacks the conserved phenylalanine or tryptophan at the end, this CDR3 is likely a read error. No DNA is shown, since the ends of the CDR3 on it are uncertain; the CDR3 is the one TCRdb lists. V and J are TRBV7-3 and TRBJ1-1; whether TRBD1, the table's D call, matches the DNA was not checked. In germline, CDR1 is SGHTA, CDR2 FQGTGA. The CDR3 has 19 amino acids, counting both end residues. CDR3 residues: CASSPKGAGRKTMSSSSGQ.

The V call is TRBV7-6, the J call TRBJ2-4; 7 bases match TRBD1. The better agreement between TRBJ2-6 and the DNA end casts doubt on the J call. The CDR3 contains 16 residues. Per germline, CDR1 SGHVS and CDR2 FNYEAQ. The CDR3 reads CASSLAQGYGANVLTF. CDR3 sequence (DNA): TGTGCCAGCAGCTTGGCACAGGGGTACGGGGCCAACGTCCTGACTTTC.